Each of the 2 T cell receptor beta chains below was sequenced from the same sample in a study of PD-1 blockade in classical Hodgkin lymphoma. Method: immunoSEQ multiplex PCR; TCRdb's copy keeps in-frame clones and lacks some. Among approximately 79,000 clones listed, about 93% were seen once. Brentuximab vedotin exposure varied among the patients, all of whom had relapsed after autologous stem cell transplantation. The sequencing here drew on peripheral blood mononuclear cells (PBMCs), taken before the second cycle of nivolumab. These receptors were collected from a human donor with classical Hodgkin lymphoma.

The chain employs TRBV7-8 and TRBJ2-3; TRBD2 might be the D (6 bases). V was clipped by 6 bases and J by 0 bases, with 13 bases between them. CDR3 length: 15 residues. Germline V gives CDR1 SGHVS, CDR2 FQNEAQ. CDR3 protein: CASRPTSGSTDTQYF. The CDR3 DNA sequence: TGTGCCAGCAGACCAACGAGCGGGAGCACAGATACGCAGTATTTT.

This clone was counted only a few times. This chain connects TRBV9 to TRBJ2-7; a possible D gene is TRBD2 (7 bases). The CDR3 consists of 12 residues. V shed 3 bases and J shed 8 bases, with 12 bases lying between them. CDR1 is SGDLS, CDR2 YYNGEE, per germline. CDR3 region: CASSARGAKQYF. The DNA of the CDR3 is TGTGCCAGCAGCGCCCGGGGGGCTAAGCAGTACTTC.